This T cell receptor beta chain was identified during a study of control samples from healthy donors and cancer patients (dated by TCRdb to between 2020 and 2021). The germline V gene specifies SGHRS as CDR1 and YFSETQ as CDR2. V is pared back by 4 bases and J by 2 bases, with 9 bases lying between the germline termini. The CDR3 measures 13 amino acids from cysteine to phenylalanine. Only CDR3 DNA remains: 39 bases, in frame from the first base. Comments on this clone: There is no known antigen for this receptor. There are no base qualities to consult, and no much larger clone falls within one base.

The library was generated by the immunoSEQ multiplex PCR assay. The immuneACCESS repertoire file appears here via TCRdb, limited to in-frame rearrangements. These files lack a portion of the clones; in checked studies, under half of the deficit traces to unresolved V genes, and the cause of the others is not known. The sample includes 90,000 or so clones, with approximately 88% observed a single time. The leading ten clones occupy 9% to 10% of the sample. This clonotype originated in a woman in her forties or fifties with colorectal cancer. This chain is built from TRBV5-1 and TRBJ1-1, and TRBD1 may be the D gene, going by 5 matching bases. What was sequenced was PBMCs. The CDR3 region reads CASSRGQNTEAFF. The sequenced DNA is TGCGCCAGCAGCAGGGGCCAAAACACTGAAGCTTTCTTT.